This entry concerns a single TCR beta chain. TCRdb redid the calling of the PCR reads with MiXCR, one entry per CDR3 protein. Counted here are about 11,000 distinct CDR3 sequences, approximately 63% occurring once; the ten biggest clones make up about 88%. Germline V gives CDR1 MNHNS, CDR2 SASEGT. This CDR3 region has 15 residues. The V end was cut by 6 bases, the J end by 14 bases, with 27 bases between. The data originate from a study of CD4 and CD8 cells across lung adenocarcinoma regions. The chain combines TRBV6-1 with TRBJ2-3, with no clear D. The clonotype originates from a male donor with lung adenocarcinoma. The CD4 and CD8 labels of this study may be unreliable. The sequenced sample was CD8+ T cells from the margin of a lung tumor. In nucleotides, the CDR3 is TGTGCCAGCAGCGTACAGCCGGTGAGGACCGAGGAGCTGTATTTT. Translation: CASSVQPVRTEELYF.